The 9 T cell receptor beta chains below come from one sample, sequenced in a study of cytomegalovirus exposure and HLA in healthy donors. Vbeta (60) and Jbeta (13) primers were used in the PCR. Method: immunoSEQ multiplex PCR; TCRdb's copy keeps in-frame clones and lacks some. The sample lists over 120,000 clones, roughly 70% occurring once. Sequencing input: PBMCs. The receptors stem from a man aged 18 to 35 in good health and CMV-seropositive.

This clone was detected a few times. The chain combines TRBV7-8 with TRBJ1-1; no clear D. CDR1 and CDR2 from the germline V gene are SGHVS and FQNEAQ. This CDR3 has 14 amino acids. The germline V and J ends were trimmed by 3 bases and 0 bases, with 8 bases remaining between them. The CDR3 DNA follows: TGTGCCAGCAGCTTTCAGGAAATGAACACTGAAGCTTTCTTT. This codes for CASSFQEMNTEAFF.

The genes are TRBV28 and TRBJ2-1; 8 positions match TRBD2. Germline V gives CDR1 MDHEN, CDR2 SYDVKM. The CDR3 runs to 15 residues. Trimming took 7 bases from V and 3 from J; bases not matched to a gene: 8. In nucleotides, the CDR3 is TGTGCCAGCACCCTTTTAGCGGGACTCTACAATGAGCAGTTCTTC. It codes for CASTLLAGLYNEQFF.

The chain links TRBV5-1 to TRBJ2-3, with 7 bases that match TRBD1. Germline CDR1 and CDR2: SGHRS and YFSETQ. V trimming: 4 bases; J trimming: 3 bases; junction bases outside the gene matches: 5. The CDR3 loop spans 14 amino acids. The CDR3 here is CASSPRQGTDTQYF. CDR3 nucleotide sequence: TGCGCCAGCAGCCCAAGACAGGGTACAGATACGCAGTATTTT.

V usage is TRBV6-5 and J usage is TRBJ1-1, with a weak D call TRBD1 (5 bases). The CDR3 length is 12 residues. V gave up 6 bases and J gave up 4 bases, with 9 bases separating them. The V gene's germline CDR1 is MNHEY and CDR2 SVGAGI. The CDR3 reads CASRPGGTEAFF. CDR3 nucleotide sequence: TGTGCCAGCAGACCCGGGGGCACTGAAGCTTTCTTT.

The chain employs TRBV15 and TRBJ2-7, with D possibly being TRBD2 (7 bases). Germline V gene lookup returns CDR1 LNHNV and CDR2 YYDKDF (reference sequence). V was trimmed by 4 bases and J by 7 bases, leaving 20 bases between them. This CDR3 spans 15 amino acids. Here the CDR3 reads CATSTKGVGGREQYF. DNA of the CDR3: TGTGCCACCAGCACCAAAGGGGTGGGGGGGCGGGAGCAGTACTTC.

This rearrangement joins TRBV27 to TRBJ1-2; the match to TRBD1 covers 10 bases. Germline loops: CDR1 MNHEY, CDR2 SMNVEV (reference sequence). CDR3 size: 14 residues. The V gene end was trimmed by 3 bases and the J gene end by 8 bases; junction bases not matched to a gene: 6. CDR3 amino acids: CASSLTGGWDGYTF. The CDR3 nucleotides are TGTGCCAGCAGTTTGACAGGGGGCTGGGACGGCTACACCTTC.

The gene calls are TRBV27 and TRBJ2-7, with 10 bases identical to TRBD1. Trimming at V came to 8 bases and at J to 5 bases, leaving 9 bases not matched to a gene. CDR1 is MNHEY, CDR2 SMNVEV, per germline (reference sequence). This CDR3 is built from 14 residues. The CDR3 nucleotides are TGTGCCAGCGGCACCCGGGACAGGGGCCACGAGCAGTACTTC. This codes for CASGTRDRGHEQYF.

This chain connects TRBV7-9 to TRBJ1-1; D is uncertain. The V and J ends lost 5 bases and 1 base respectively, with 5 bases between them. The V gene's germline CDR1 is SEHNR and CDR2 FQNEAQ (reference sequence). The CDR3 runs to 12 residues. CDR3 DNA: TGTGCCAGCAGCCCACAGAACACTGAAGCTTTCTTT. Translated, it gives CASSPQNTEAFF.

The V and J genes are TRBV5-1 and TRBJ2-6; D might be TRBD1 (6 bases). The V and J ends lost 1 base and 0 bases respectively, with 8 bases between them. The CDR3 extends over 16 amino acids. Germline V gene lookup returns CDR1 SGHRS and CDR2 YFSETQ. CDR3 sequence: CASSLQQGSGANVLTF. The CDR3 DNA is TGCGCCAGCAGCTTGCAACAGGGCTCTGGGGCCAACGTCCTGACTTTC.